These 24 T cell receptor beta chains share one sample of origin, sequenced in a study of shared clonotypes between healthy human individuals. Measured with immunoSEQ multiplex PCR; TCRdb has only the in-frame clones, and not every one. The sample contains about 2 million clones, roughly 96% of which appear only once. The sample taken for sequencing was naive CD4+ T cells sorted from blood. Noted subset: CD45RA+ positively selected. Receptors were obtained from a man younger than 35 in good health.

This clone appeared once. The genes are TRBV2 and TRBJ1-4; TRBD1 aligns across 10 bases. CDR3 size: 14 residues. Germline V gene sequence: CDR1 SNHLY, CDR2 FYNNEI. Trimming cost V 8 bases and J 8 bases; bases outside gene matches: 8. CDR3 sequence reads: CASREGQGREKLFF. DNA for the CDR3: TGTGCCAGCCGAGAGGGACAGGGGCGGGAAAAACTGTTTTTT.

The rearrangement links TRBV7-8 to TRBJ2-3; TRBD1 agrees at 9 bases. This CDR3 comprises 15 residues. CDR1 and CDR2 from the germline V gene are SGHVS and FQNEAQ. V lost 5 bases to trimming and J lost 1 base; unmatched junction nucleotides: 4. This chain's CDR3 is CASSRRDRGTDTQYF. CDR3 coding DNA: TGTGCCAGCAGCCGCCGGGACAGGGGCACAGATACGCAGTATTTT.

The J gene is TRBJ1-1, the V gene TRBV6-1; 8 positions agree with TRBD1. CDR1 and CDR2 (germline): MNHNS, SASEGT. CDR3 size: 14 residues. The J segment lost 5 bases and the V segment lost 3 bases, leaving 5 bases of the junction unmatched. CDR3: CASSEDRVRTEAFF. The CDR3 DNA is TGTGCCAGCAGTGAGGACAGGGTAAGGACTGAAGCTTTCTTT.

There are many counts of this clone. V is TRBV5-4 and J is TRBJ2-1, with a possible D match to TRBD2 (5 bases). V was clipped by 1 base and J by 4 bases, with 15 bases between them. Germline values: CDR1 SGHNT, CDR2 YYREEE (reference sequence). CDR3 length: 16 residues. CDR3 nucleotides: TGTGCCAGCAGCTTGTTTGCGGGCGGATGGTACAATGAGCAGTTCTTC. Its translation is CASSLFAGGWYNEQFF.

The chain joins TRBV5-1 to TRBJ2-7; 10 bases match TRBD1. This CDR3 is 15 amino acids long. CDR1 SGHRS and CDR2 YFSETQ come from the germline V gene. J gave up 2 bases and V 4 bases, and 6 bases lay outside the gene matches. This chain's CDR3 is CASSMTGGQTYEQYF. As DNA, the CDR3 is TGCGCCAGCAGCATGACAGGGGGCCAGACCTACGAGCAGTACTTC.

Remarks on this clone: Its ends do not fully match the called genes, so a read error is possible. The chain links TRBV29-1 to TRBJ2-5; weak D call: TRBD1 (6 bases). The CDR3 consists of 12 residues. Germline V gene data show CDR1 as SQVTM and CDR2 as ANQGSEA. The CDR3 DNA follows: TGCAGCGTTGAAAAGGACAGAGAGACCCGGTACTTC. Amino acid sequence: CSVEKDRETRYF.

The chain joins TRBV2 to TRBJ2-5; the D gene could be TRBD1 or TRBD2 (5 bases each). V was pared by 6 bases and J by 5 bases, with 19 bases between. Germline CDR1 and CDR2: SNHLY and FYNNEI. There are 15 residues in the CDR3. The CDR3 DNA follows: TGTGCCAGCAGCGCCGGGGCCTCCGGTGGCGAGACCCAGTACTTC. It translates to CASSAGASGGETQYF.

V and J are TRBV5-4 and TRBJ1-1; tentatively, D is TRBD1 (6 bases). V dropped 6 bases and J dropped 1 base, with 13 bases sitting between them. The V gene's germline CDR1 is SGHNT and CDR2 YYREEE (reference sequence). The length of the CDR3 is 14 residues. CDR3 DNA: TGTGCCAGCAAGGTGGGGGCCTCGAACACTGAAGCTTTCTTT. Its protein product is CASKVGASNTEAFF.

The chain is built from TRBV6-6 and TRBJ2-3, with 7 bases identical to TRBD1. Germline V gene lookup returns CDR1 MNHNY and CDR2 SVGAGI (reference sequence). The ends lost 6 bases at V and 4 bases at J; junction bases unmatched: 7. The CDR3 runs to 14 residues. CDR3 loop: CASSPNRGADTQYF. The CDR3 bases are TGTGCCAGCAGCCCGAACAGGGGAGCAGATACGCAGTATTTT.

This clone has a single count. This sequence joins TRBV4-1 and TRBJ1-4, with D possibly matching TRBD1 (5 bases). The length of the CDR3 is 16 residues. Trimming removed 4 bases from V and 3 bases from J, with 15 bases in between. Per the germline V gene, CDR1 is MGHRA and CDR2 is YSYEKL. CDR3: CASSRSEGFANEKLFF. CDR3 coding DNA: TGCGCCAGCAGCCGAAGCGAGGGGTTTGCTAATGAAAAACTGTTTTTT.

Concerning this clone: This may come from a read error, since a much larger clone is one base off. This chain joins TRBV4-3 and TRBJ1-2; D gene ambiguous. This CDR3 is built from 12 residues. CDR1 is LGHNA, CDR2 YSLEER, per germline. V was cut by 5 bases and J by 3 bases, with 7 bases left in between. The DNA for the CDR3 is TGCGCCAGCAGCGTCACCCACTATGGCTACACCTTC. This encodes CASSVTHYGYTF.

The rearrangement uses TRBV28 and TRBJ2-7, with D perhaps being TRBD1 or TRBD2 (6 bases each). V was shortened by 7 bases and J by 1 base, with 17 bases between the two germline ends. Germline V gene lookup returns CDR1 MDHEN and CDR2 SYDVKM. The CDR3 length is 15 residues. CDR3 amino acids: CASKGGGPGSYEQYF. In DNA, the CDR3 is TGTGCCAGCAAAGGAGGGGGGCCCGGATCCTACGAGCAGTACTTC.

The chain combines TRBV21-1 with TRBJ2-7; no DNA check was done on the table's D call, TRBD2. TRBV21-1 is a recognized pseudogene. The CDR3 has 13 amino acids. CDR3 protein: CAQKSGSLNEQYF. In DNA, the CDR3 is TGTGCCCAAAAGTCGGGGAGTCTGAACGAGCAGTACTTC.

Comment on this clone: The sample has other DNA sequences that encode this CDR3 too. The DNA of the CDR3 is TGCGCCAGCAGCGTGGACAGGGGATATTCACCCCTCCACTTT. Translated: CASSVDRGYSPLHF. This chain joins TRBV5-1 and TRBJ1-6, with TRBD1 identical over 9 bases. CDR1 SGHRS and CDR2 YFSETQ come from the germline V gene. V shed 4 bases and J 8 bases; nucleotides not matched to a gene: 4. The CDR3 is made up of 14 amino acids.

J is TRBJ2-7 and V is TRBV5-4; 8 positions agree with TRBD2. The CDR3 loop spans 15 amino acids. CDR1 is SGHNT, CDR2 YYREEE, per germline (reference sequence). J gave up 2 bases and V 2 bases, and 6 bases lay outside the gene matches. In nucleotides, the CDR3 is TGTGCCAGCAGCTTTTCTACGGGAGGGCCCTACGAGCAGTACTTC. Protein sequence: CASSFSTGGPYEQYF.

The rearrangement uses TRBV19 and TRBJ1-6; D is possibly TRBD1 (6 bases). Trimming shortened V by 7 bases and J by 2 bases, and 12 bases separated the two germline ends. The length of the CDR3 is 15 residues. Germline lookup yields CDR1 LNHDA and CDR2 SQIVND (reference sequence). The CDR3 nucleotides read TGTGCCAGTACCGGGGGGGGCACCTATAATTCACCCCTCCACTTT. This gives the protein CASTGGGTYNSPLHF.

V and J are TRBV27 and TRBJ1-6, with 8 bases matching TRBD1. Germline V gene lookup returns CDR1 MNHEY and CDR2 SMNVEV (reference sequence). This CDR3 region has 14 residues. The ends lost 5 bases at V and 6 bases at J; junction bases unmatched: 3. The CDR3: CASSQGASNSPLHF. The CDR3 DNA sequence: TGTGCCAGCAGTCAGGGGGCCAGTAATTCACCCCTCCACTTT.

This clone was counted once. V gene TRBV2 combines with J gene TRBJ2-7, with D possibly TRBD2 on 5 matching bases. Germline CDR1 and CDR2: SNHLY and FYNNEI. V lost 6 bases, J lost 2 bases, and 8 bases lay in between. The length of the CDR3 is 12 residues. CDR3 nucleotide sequence: TGTGCCAGCAGAGAGGGAACCTACGAGCAGTACTTC. Translated, it gives CASREGTYEQYF. The full variable domain, completed using reference TRBV2 and TRBJ2-7, is EPEVTQTPSHQVTQMGQEVILRCVPISNHLYFYWYRQILGQKVEFLVSFYNNEISEKSEIFDDQFSVERPDGSNFTLKIRSTKLEDSAMYFCASREGTYEQYFGPGTRLTVT.

This clone was seen repeatedly, ten times or more. Other DNA sequences in this sample translate to the same CDR3. J is TRBJ1-2 and V is TRBV28; tentative D call: TRBD1 (5 bases). The CDR3 sequence is 11 residues long. Trimming took off 5 bases at V and 4 bases at J, with 5 bases between the two ends. Germline CDR1 MDHEN, CDR2 SYDVKM. CDR3 loop: CASSTGYGYTF. In DNA, the CDR3 is TGTGCCAGCAGTACAGGCTATGGCTACACCTTC.

Turning to this clone: This may be a read error, as it is one base from a much larger clone. Within the sample, other DNA sequences also encode this same CDR3. This rearrangement joins TRBV2 to TRBJ1-4; a weak D match, TRBD1 (5 bases). The V end was cut by 7 bases, the J end by 8 bases, with 14 bases between. Germline V gives CDR1 SNHLY, CDR2 FYNNEI. The CDR3 extends over 13 amino acids. This CDR3 is CASNEGSLEKLFF. For the CDR3, the DNA is TGTGCCAGCAACGAGGGGAGTCTCGAAAAACTGTTTTTT.

This clone is a singleton in its sample. The V and J genes are TRBV7-9 and TRBJ2-1, with D maybe TRBD2 (6 bases). This CDR3 has 15 amino acids. Between the trimmed V and J ends, which lost 3 bases and 7 bases, there was a span of 16 bases. CDR1 SEHNR and CDR2 FQNEAQ come from the germline V gene (reference sequence). The CDR3 sequence: CASSLVFGTSNEQFF. CDR3 nucleotides: TGTGCCAGCAGCTTGGTTTTCGGGACTTCAAATGAGCAGTTCTTC. The whole variable domain, remainder taken from reference TRBV7-9 and TRBJ2-1, is DTGVSQNPRHKITKRGQNVTFRCDPISEHNRLYWYRQTLGQGPEFLTYFQNEAQLEKSRLLSDRFSAERPKGSFSTLEIQRTEQGDSAMYLCASSLVFGTSNEQFFGPGTRLTVL.

Regarding this clone: The same CDR3 can be traced to other DNA sequences in this sample. The chain carries TRBV18 and TRBJ1-4; 9 nucleotides align to TRBD1. The V gene end was trimmed by 4 bases and the J gene end by 3 bases; junction bases not matched to a gene: 0. This CDR3 has 14 amino acids. Germline V gene data show CDR1 as KGHSH and CDR2 as LQKENI. The CDR3 region has the DNA TGTGCCAGCTCACGACAGGGGGCTAATGAAAAACTGTTTTTT. Encoded protein: CASSRQGANEKLFF.

This clone was picked up one time. Distinct nucleotide sequences in the sample also encode this CDR3. The V gene is TRBV5-1, the J gene TRBJ2-5, with D hard to call. CDR1 SGHRS and CDR2 YFSETQ come from the germline V gene. The CDR3 is 12 residues long. V lost 0 bases and J lost 4, with 4 bases in between. CDR3 nucleotides: TGCGCCAGCAGCTTGGGTGCAGAGACCCAGTACTTC. This translates into CASSLGAETQYF.

The chain joins TRBV5-4 to TRBJ2-7, with 7 positions matching TRBD1. V was clipped by 4 bases and J by 3 bases; unmatched bases: 7. From germline, CDR1 is SGHNT and CDR2 YYREEE (reference sequence). The CDR3 runs 14 residues. CDR3 sequence reads: CASSRGQEIYEQYF. The CDR3 DNA reads as TGTGCCAGCAGCCGCGGACAGGAGATCTACGAGCAGTACTTC.